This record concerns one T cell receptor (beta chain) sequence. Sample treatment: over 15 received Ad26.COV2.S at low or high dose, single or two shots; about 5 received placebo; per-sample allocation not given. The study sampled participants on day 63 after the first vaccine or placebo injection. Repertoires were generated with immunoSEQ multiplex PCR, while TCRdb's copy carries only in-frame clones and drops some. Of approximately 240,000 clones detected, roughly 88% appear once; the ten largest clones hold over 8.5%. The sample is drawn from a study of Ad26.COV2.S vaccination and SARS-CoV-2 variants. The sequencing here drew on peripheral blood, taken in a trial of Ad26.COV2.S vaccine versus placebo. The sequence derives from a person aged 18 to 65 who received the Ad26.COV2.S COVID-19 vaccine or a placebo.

The CDR3 DNA is TGTGCCAGCAGCTCCGGGGACAACTTTAATTCACCCCTCCACTTT. It encodes CASSSGDNFNSPLHF. This rearrangement joins TRBV9 to TRBJ1-6, with a weak D call TRBD1 (6 bases). Germline CDR1 is SGDLS and CDR2 is YYNGEE. The CDR3 sequence is 15 residues long. V shed 4 bases and J shed 6 bases, with 14 bases lying between them.